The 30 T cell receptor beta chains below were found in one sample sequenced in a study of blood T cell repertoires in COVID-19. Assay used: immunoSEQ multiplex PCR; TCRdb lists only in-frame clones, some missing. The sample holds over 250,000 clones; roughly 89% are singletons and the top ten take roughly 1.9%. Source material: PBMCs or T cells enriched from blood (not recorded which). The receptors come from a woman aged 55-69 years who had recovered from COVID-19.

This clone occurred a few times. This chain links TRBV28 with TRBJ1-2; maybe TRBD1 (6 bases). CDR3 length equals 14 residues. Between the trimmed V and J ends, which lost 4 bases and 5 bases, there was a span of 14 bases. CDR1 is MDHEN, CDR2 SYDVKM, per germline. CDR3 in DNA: TGTGCCAGCAGTTCCCAAGACACAGGGTATGGCTACACCTTC. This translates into CASSSQDTGYGYTF.

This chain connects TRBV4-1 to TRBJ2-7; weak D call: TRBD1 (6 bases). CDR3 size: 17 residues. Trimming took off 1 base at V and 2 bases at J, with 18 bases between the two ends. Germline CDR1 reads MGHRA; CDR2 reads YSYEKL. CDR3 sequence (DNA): TGCGCCAGCAGCCAAGCCTCAGCCCAGGGGACCCCCTACGAGCAGTACTTC. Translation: CASSQASAQGTPYEQYF.

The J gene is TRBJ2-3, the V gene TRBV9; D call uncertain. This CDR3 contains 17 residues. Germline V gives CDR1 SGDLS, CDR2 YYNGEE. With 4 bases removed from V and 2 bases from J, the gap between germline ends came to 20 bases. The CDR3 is CASSPPPGIQSTDTQYF. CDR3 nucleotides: TGTGCCAGCAGCCCACCTCCCGGCATACAGTCCACAGATACGCAGTATTTT.

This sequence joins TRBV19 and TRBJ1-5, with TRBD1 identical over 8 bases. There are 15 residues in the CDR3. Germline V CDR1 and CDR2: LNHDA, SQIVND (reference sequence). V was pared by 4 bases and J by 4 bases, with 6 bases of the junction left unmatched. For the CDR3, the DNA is TGTGCCAGTAGTACTCCTAGACAGGGGAATCAGCCCCAGCATTTT. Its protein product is CASSTPRQGNQPQHF.

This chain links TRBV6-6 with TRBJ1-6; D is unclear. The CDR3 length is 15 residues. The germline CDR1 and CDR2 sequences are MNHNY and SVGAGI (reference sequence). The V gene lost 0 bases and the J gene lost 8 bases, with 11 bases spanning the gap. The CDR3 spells CASSYSTYRDSPLHF. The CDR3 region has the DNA TGTGCCAGCAGTTACTCGACCTACCGGGATTCACCCCTCCACTTT.

The CDR3 DNA reads TGCGCCAGCAGCTTGGGTAGCGGGCCCGGGGAGCTGTTTTTT. It is translated as CASSLGSGPGELFF. The genes are TRBV5-1 and TRBJ2-2, with 7 bases matching TRBD2. V trimming: 0 bases; J trimming: 6 bases; junction bases outside the gene matches: 2. Germline CDR1 and CDR2: SGHRS and YFSETQ. This CDR3 has 14 amino acids.

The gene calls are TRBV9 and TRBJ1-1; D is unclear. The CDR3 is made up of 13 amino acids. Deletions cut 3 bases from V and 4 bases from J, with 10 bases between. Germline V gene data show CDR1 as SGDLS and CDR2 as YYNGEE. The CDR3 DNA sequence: TGTGCCAGCAGCGCCAAAAGTAGCACTGAAGCTTTCTTT. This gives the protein CASSAKSSTEAFF.

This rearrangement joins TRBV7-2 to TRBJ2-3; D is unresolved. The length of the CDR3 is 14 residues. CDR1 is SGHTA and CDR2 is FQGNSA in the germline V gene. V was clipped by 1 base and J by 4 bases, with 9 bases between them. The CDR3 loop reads CASSLDLLSDTQYF. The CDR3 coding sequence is TGTGCCAGCAGCTTAGACCTATTATCAGATACGCAGTATTTT.

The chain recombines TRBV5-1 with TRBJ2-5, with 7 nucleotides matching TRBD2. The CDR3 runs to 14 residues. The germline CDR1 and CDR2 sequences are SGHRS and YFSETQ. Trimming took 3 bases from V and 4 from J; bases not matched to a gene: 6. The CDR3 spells CASSYGRGGETQYF. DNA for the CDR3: TGCGCCAGCAGCTACGGACGCGGGGGAGAGACCCAGTACTTC.

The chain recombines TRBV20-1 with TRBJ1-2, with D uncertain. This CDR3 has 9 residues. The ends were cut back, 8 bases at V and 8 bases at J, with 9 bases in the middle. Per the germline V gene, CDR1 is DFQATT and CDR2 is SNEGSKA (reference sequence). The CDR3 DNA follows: TGCAGTTCCTTCCCCGGCTACACCTTC. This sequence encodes CSSFPGYTF.

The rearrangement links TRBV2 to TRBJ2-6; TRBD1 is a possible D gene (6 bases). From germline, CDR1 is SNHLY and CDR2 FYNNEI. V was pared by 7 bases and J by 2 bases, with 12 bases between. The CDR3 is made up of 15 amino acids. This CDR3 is CASIQGIPGANVLTF. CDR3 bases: TGTGCCAGCATCCAGGGGATCCCTGGGGCCAACGTCCTGACTTTC. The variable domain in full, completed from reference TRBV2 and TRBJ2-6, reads EPEVTQTPSHQVTQMGQEVILRCVPISNHLYFYWYRQILGQKVEFLVSFYNNEISEKSEIFDDQFSVERPDGSNFTLKIRSTKLEDSAMYFCASIQGIPGANVLTFGAGSRLTVL.

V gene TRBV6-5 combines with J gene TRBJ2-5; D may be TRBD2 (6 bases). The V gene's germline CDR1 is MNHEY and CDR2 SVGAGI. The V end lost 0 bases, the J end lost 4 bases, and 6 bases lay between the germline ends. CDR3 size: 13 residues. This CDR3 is CASSYSGGETQYF. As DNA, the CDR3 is TGTGCCAGCAGTTACTCGGGGGGAGAGACCCAGTACTTC.

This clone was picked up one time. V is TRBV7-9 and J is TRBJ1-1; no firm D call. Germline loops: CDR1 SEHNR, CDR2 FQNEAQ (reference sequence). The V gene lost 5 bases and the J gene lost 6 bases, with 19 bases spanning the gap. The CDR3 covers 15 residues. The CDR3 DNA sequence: TGTGCCAGCAGCCCAGAGGGCGGGAGGTTTTCTGAAGCTTTCTTT. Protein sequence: CASSPEGGRFSEAFF.

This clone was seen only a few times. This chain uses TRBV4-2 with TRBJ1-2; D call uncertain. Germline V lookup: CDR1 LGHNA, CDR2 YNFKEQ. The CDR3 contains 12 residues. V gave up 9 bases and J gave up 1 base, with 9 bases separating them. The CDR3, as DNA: TGTGCCAGTGGCCGGGTTAACTATGGCTACACCTTC. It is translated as CASGRVNYGYTF.

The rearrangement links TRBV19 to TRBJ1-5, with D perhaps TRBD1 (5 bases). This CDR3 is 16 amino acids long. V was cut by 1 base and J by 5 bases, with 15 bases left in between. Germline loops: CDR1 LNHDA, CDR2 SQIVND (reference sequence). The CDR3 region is CASSIAHSRVDQPQHF. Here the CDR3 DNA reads TGTGCCAGTAGTATAGCCCATTCCAGGGTGGATCAGCCCCAGCATTTT.

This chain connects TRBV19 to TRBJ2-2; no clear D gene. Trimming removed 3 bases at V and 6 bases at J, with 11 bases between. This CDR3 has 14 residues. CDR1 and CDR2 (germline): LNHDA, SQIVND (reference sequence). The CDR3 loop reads CASSIPDLSGELFF. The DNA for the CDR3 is TGTGCCAGTAGTATCCCAGATCTTTCCGGGGAGCTGTTTTTT.

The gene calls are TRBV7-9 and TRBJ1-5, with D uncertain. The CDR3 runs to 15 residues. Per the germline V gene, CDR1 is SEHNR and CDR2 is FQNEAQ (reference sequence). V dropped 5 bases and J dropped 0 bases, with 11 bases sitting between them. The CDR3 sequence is CASSPGDYSNQPQHF. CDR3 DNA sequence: TGTGCCAGCAGCCCCGGAGACTATAGCAATCAGCCCCAGCATTTT.

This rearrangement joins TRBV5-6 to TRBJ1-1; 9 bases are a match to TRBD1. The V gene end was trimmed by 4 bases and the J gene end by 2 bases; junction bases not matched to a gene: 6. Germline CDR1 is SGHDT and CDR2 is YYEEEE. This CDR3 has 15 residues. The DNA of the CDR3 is TGTGCCAGCAGCCCCTGGGACAGGGCAAACACTGAAGCTTTCTTT. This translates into CASSPWDRANTEAFF.

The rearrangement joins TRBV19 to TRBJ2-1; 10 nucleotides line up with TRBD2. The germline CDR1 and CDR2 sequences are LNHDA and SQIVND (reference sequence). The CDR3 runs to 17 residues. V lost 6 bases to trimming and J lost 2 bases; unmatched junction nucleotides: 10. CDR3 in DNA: TGTGCCAGTAGGGCCAGGACTAGCGGTGGGGCCTACAATGAGCAGTTCTTC. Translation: CASRARTSGGAYNEQFF.

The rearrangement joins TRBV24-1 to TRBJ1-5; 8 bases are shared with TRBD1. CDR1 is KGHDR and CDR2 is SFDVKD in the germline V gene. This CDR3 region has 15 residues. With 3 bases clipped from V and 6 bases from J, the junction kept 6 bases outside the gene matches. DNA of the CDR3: TGTGCCACCAGTGATCCCACCGGGACAGGTCAGCCCCAGCATTTT. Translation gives CATSDPTGTGQPQHF.

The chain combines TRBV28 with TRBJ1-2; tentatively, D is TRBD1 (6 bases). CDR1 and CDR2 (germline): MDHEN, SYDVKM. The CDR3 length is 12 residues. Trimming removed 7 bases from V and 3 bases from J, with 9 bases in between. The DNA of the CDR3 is TGTGCCAGCACCAGGACAGACTATGGCTACACCTTC. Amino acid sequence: CASTRTDYGYTF.

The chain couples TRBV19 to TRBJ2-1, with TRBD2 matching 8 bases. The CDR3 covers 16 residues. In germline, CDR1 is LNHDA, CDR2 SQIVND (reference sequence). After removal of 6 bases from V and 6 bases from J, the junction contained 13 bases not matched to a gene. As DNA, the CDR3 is TGTGCCAGTAGCCGTATGAAGCTAGCGGGTCCCAATGAGCAGTTCTTC. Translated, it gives CASSRMKLAGPNEQFF.

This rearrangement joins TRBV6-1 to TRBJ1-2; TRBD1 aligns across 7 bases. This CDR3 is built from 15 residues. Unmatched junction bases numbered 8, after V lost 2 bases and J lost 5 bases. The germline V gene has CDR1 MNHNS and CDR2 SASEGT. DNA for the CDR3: TGTGCCAGCAGTGAACAGGGACAGCTACAATATGGCTACACCTTC. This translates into CASSEQGQLQYGYTF.

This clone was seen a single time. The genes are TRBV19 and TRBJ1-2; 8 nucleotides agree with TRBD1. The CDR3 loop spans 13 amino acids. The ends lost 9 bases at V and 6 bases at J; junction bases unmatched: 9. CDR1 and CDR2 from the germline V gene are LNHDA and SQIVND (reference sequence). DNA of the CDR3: TGTGCCAGCTCAACGACAGGGGTAGATGGCTACACCTTC. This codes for CASSTTGVDGYTF.

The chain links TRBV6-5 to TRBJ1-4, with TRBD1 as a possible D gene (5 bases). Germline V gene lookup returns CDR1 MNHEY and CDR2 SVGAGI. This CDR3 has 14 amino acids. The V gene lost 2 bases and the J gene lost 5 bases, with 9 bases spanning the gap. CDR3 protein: CASSYRGGNEKLFF. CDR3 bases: TGTGCCAGCAGTTACAGGGGAGGGAATGAAAAACTGTTTTTT.

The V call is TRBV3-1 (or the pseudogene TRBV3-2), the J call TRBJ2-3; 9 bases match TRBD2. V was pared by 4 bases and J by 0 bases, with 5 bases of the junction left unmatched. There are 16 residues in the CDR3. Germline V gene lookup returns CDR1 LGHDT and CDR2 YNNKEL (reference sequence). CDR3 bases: TGTGCCAGCAGCCGGATAGCGGGGGAGAGCACAGATACGCAGTATTTT. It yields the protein CASSRIAGESTDTQYF.

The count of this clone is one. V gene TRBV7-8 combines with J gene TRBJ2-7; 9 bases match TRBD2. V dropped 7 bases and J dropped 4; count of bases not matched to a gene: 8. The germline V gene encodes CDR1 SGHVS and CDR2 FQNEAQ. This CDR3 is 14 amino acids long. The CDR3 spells CASKPPGLAYEQYF. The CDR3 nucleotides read TGTGCCAGCAAACCGCCGGGACTAGCTTACGAGCAGTACTTC.

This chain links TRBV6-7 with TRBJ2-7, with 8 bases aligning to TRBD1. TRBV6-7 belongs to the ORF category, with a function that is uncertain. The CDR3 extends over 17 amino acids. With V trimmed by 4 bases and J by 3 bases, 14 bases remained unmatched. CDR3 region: CASSSSPTGANLYEQYF. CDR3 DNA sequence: TGTGCCAGCAGTTCCTCTCCGACAGGGGCCAACCTCTACGAGCAGTACTTC.

Here the CDR3 DNA reads TGCAGCGGACATATAGCGGGGGGTTACAATGAGCAGTTCTTC. Translated: CSGHIAGGYNEQFF. The gene calls are TRBV29-1 and TRBJ2-1, with TRBD2 matching 10 bases. Per the germline V gene, CDR1 is SQVTM and CDR2 is ANQGSEA. With 7 bases clipped from V and 4 bases from J, the junction kept 7 bases outside the gene matches. The CDR3 sequence is 14 residues long.

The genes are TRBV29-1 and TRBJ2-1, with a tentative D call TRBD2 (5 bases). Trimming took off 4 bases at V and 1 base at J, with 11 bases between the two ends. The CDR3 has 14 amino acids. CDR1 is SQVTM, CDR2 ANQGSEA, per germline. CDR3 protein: CSVVFQRSYNEQFF. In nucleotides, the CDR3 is TGCAGCGTTGTATTCCAGCGGTCCTACAATGAGCAGTTCTTC.